This T cell receptor beta chain was obtained from a study of blood T cell repertoires in COVID-19. Study summary: Spain, Italy and the United States supplied samples that represented acute and convalescent COVID-19. PBMCs, B-cell-depleted T cells, or T cells provided the cDNA or gDNA that made up the material.

The CDR3 covers 15 residues. Trimming stripped 3 bases from V and 4 bases from J, with 13 bases between. CDR1 SEHNR and CDR2 FQNEAQ come from the germline V gene (reference sequence). Per the study methods: Amplification of reference gene primers provided the estimated nucleated cell counts. The table came from immunoSEQ multiplex PCR; TCRdb's copy has only in-frame clones and leaves some out. V and J calls and clone size are given by that table; D and trimming were obtained from the DNA. The repertoire includes tens of thousands of clones, roughly four fifths of them detected once, and roughly an eighth sits in the top ten.

The material sequenced was peripheral blood. The V and J genes are TRBV7-9 and TRBJ1-3; tentatively, D is TRBD1 (5 bases). The TCR originated in a human donor in a cohort sampled during active COVID-19. CDR3 sequence reads: CASSLVRGAGNTIYF. CDR3 bases: TGTGCCAGCAGCTTGGTTAGGGGTGCAGGAAACACCATATATTTT.